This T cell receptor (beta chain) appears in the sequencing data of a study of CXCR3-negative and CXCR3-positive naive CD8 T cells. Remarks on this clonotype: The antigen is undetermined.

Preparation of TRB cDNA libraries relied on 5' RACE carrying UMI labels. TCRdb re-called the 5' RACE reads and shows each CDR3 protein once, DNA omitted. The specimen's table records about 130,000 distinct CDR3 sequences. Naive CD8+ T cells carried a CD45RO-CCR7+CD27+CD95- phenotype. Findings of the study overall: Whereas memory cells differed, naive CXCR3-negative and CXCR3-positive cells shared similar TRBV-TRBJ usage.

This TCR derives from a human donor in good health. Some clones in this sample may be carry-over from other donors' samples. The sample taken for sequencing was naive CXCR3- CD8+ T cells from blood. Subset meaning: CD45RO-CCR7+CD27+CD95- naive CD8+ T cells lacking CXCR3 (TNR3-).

The CDR3 protein is CASSHGQDGDTEAFF. The J gene is TRBJ1-1, the V gene TRBV4-3; TCRdb calls TRBD1, which cannot be checked without DNA. Germline assignment: CDR1 LGHNA and CDR2 YSLEER. The CDR3 is 15 residues long.